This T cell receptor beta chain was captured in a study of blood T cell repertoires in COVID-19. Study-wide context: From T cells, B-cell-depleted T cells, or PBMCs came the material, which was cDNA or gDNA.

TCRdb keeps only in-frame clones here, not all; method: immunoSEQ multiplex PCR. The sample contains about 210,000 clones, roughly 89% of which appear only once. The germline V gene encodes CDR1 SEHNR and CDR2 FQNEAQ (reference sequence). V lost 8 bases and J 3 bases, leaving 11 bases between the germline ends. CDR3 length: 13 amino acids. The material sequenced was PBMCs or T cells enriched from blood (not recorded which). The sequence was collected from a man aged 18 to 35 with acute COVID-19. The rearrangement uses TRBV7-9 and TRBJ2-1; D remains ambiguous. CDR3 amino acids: CASGLGVYNEQFF. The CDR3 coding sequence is TGTGCCAGCGGGCTTGGCGTCTACAATGAGCAGTTCTTC. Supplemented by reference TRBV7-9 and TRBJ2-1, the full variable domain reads DTGVSQNPRHKITKRGQNVTFRCDPISEHNRLYWYRQTLGQGPEFLTYFQNEAQLEKSRLLSDRFSAERPKGSFSTLEIQRTEQGDSAMYLCASGLGVYNEQFFGPGTRLTVL.